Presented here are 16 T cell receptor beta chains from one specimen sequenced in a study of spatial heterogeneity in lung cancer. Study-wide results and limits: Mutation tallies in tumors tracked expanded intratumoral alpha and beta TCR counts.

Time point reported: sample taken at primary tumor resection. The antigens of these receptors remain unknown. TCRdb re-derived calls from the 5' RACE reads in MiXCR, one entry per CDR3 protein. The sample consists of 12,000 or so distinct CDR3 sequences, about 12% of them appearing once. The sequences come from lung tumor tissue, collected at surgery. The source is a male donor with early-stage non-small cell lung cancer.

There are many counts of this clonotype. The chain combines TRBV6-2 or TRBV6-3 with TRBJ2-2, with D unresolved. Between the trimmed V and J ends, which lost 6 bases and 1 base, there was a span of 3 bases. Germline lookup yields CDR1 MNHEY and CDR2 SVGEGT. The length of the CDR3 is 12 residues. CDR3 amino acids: CASSLNTGELFF. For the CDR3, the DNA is TGTGCCAGCAGCTTGAACACCGGGGAGCTGTTTTTT.

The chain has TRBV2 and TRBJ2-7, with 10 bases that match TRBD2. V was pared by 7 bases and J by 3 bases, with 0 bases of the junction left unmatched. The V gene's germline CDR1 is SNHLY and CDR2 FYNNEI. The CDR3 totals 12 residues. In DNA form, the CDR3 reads TGTGCCAGCACTAGCGGGGGCTACGAGCAGTACTTC. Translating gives CASTSGGYEQYF.

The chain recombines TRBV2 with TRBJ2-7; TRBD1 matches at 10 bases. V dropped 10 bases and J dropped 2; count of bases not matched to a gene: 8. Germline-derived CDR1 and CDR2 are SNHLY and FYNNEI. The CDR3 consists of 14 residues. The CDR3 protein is CATKGTGVTYEQYF. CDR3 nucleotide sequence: TGTGCCACCAAAGGGACAGGGGTGACCTACGAGCAGTACTTC.

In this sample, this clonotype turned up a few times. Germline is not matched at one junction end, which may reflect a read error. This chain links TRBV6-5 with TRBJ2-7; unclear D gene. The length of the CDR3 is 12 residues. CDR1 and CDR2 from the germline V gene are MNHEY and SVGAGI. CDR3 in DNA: TGTGCCACCAGTATTGGGGAATCCGAGCAGTACTTC. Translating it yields CATSIGESEQYF.

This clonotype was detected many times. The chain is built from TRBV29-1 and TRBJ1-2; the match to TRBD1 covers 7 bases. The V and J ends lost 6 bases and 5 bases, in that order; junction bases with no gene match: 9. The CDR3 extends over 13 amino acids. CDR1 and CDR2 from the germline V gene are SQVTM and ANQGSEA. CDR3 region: CSVTPRGRYGYTF. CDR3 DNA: TGCAGCGTGACCCCCAGGGGGAGATATGGCTACACCTTC.

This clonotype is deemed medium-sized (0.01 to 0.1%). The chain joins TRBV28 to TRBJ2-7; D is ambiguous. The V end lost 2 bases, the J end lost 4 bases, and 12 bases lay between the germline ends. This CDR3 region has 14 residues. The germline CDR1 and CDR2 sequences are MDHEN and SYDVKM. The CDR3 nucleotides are TGTGCCAGCAGTTTAAGGAGAGGTGATTACGAGCAGTACTTC. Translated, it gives CASSLRRGDYEQYF. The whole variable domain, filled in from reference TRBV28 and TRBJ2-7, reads DVKVTQSSRYLVKRTGEKVFLECVQDMDHENMFWYRQDPGLGLRLIYFSYDVKMKEKGDIPEGYSVSREKKERFSLILESASTNQTSMYLCASSLRRGDYEQYFGPGTRLTVT.

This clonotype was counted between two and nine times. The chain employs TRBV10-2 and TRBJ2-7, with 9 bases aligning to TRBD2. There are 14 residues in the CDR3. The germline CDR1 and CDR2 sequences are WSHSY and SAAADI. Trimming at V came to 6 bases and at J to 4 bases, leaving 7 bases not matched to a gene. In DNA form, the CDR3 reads TGCGCCAGCAGGGTGACTAGCGGTCTTTACGAGCAGTACTTC. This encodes CASRVTSGLYEQYF.

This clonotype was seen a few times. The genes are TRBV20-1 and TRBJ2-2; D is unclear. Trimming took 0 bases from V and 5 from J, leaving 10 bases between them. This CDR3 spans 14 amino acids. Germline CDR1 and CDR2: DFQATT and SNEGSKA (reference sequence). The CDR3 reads CSARDPPLTGELFF. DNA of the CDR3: TGCAGTGCTAGAGATCCCCCCCTGACCGGGGAGCTGTTTTTT.

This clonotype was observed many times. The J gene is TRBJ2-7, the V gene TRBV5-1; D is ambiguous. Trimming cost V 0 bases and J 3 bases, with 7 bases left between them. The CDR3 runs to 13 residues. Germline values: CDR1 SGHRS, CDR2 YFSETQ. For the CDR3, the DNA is TGCGCCAGCAGCTTGGCCCCGGGCTACGAGCAGTACTTC. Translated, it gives CASSLAPGYEQYF.

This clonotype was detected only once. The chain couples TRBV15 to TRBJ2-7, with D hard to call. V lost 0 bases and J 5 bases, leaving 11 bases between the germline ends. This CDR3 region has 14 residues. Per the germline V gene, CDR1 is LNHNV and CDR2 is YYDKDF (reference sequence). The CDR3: CATSRDTSGHEQYF. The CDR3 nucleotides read TGTGCCACCAGCAGAGATACCTCCGGCCACGAGCAGTACTTC.

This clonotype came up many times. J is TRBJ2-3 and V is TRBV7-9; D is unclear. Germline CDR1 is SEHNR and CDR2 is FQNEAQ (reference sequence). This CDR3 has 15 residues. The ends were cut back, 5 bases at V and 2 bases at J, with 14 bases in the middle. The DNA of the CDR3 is TGTGCCAGCAGCCCGGACGGGTCGGACACAGATACGCAGTATTTT. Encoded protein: CASSPDGSDTDTQYF.

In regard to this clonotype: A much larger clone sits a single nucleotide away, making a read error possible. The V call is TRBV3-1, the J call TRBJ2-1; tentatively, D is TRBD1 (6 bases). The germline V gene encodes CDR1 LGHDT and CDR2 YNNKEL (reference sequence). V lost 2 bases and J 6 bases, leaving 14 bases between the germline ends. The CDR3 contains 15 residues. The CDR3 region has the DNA TGTGCCAGCAGCCAACGGACAGAGATCAGCAATGAGCAGTTCTTC. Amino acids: CASSQRTEISNEQFF.

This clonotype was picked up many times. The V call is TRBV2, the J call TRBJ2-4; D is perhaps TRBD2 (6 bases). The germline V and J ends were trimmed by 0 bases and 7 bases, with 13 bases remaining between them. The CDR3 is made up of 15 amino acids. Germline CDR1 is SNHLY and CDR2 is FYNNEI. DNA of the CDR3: TGTGCCAGCAGTGAAGCGGGGGGACTCGGGAACATTCAGTACTTC. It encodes CASSEAGGLGNIQYF.

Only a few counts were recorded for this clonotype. CDR3 coding DNA: TGTGCAGTCGGGGCAGGGGTCAATCAGCCCCAGCATTTT. Protein product: CAVGAGVNQPQHF. This rearrangement joins TRBV7-9 to TRBJ1-5; D might be TRBD1 (6 bases). In germline, CDR1 is SEHNR, CDR2 FQNEAQ (reference sequence). The CDR3 runs to 13 residues.

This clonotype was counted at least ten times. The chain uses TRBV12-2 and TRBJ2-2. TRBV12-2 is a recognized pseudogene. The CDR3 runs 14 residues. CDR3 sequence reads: CASRLCCGPGELFF. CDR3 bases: TGTGCAAGTCGCTTGTGTTGCGGGCCCGGGGAGCTGTTTTTT.

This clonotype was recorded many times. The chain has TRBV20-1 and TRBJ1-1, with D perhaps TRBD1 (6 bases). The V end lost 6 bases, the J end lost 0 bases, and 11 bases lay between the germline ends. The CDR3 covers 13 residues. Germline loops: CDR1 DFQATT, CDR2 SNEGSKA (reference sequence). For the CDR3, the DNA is TGCAGTGCCAGGGGACTCGTGAACACTGAAGCTTTCTTT. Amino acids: CSARGLVNTEAFF.